This TCR beta chain originates from a study of OX40 agonist ivuxolimab in advanced cancers. The protocol was immunoSEQ multiplex PCR, while the TCRdb copy is restricted to in-frame clones and leaves out a portion. This sample has 95,000 to 150,000 clones, with under 95% found just once. This CDR3 has 14 residues. Trimming cost V 1 base and J 6 bases; bases outside gene matches: 3. Germline assignment: CDR1 LNHNV and CDR2 YYDKDF (reference sequence). The rearrangement links TRBV15 to TRBJ2-7, with 10 positions matching TRBD1. The material was CD4+ or CD8+ T cells sorted from blood, obtained in a trial of the OX40 agonist ivuxolimab. The TCR comes from an adult with an advanced solid tumor such as melanoma, head and neck, liver or kidney cancer. The CDR3 nucleotides are TGTGCCACCAGCAGAGGACAGGGGGCCTCCGAGCAGTACTTC. It yields the protein CATSRGQGASEQYF.